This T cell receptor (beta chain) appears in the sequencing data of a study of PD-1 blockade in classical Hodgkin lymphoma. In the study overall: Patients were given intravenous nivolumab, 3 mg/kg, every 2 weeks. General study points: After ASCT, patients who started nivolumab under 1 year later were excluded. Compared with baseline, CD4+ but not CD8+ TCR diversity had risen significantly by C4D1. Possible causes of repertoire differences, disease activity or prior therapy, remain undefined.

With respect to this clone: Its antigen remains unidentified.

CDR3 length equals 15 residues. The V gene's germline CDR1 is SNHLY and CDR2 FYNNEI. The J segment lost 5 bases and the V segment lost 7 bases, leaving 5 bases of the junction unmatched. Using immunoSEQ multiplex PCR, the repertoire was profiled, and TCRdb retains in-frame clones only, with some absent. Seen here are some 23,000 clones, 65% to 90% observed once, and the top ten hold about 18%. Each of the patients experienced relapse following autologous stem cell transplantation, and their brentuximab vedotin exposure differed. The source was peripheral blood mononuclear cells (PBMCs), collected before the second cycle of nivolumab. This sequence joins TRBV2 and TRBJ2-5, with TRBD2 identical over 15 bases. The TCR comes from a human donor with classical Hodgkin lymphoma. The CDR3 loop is CASIWTSGGVETQYF. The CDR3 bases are TGTGCCAGCATTTGGACTAGCGGGGGGGTGGAGACCCAGTACTTC.